The T cell receptor (beta chain) under discussion was sequenced for a study of CXCR3-negative and CXCR3-positive naive CD8 T cells. Germline V CDR1 and CDR2: SGDLS, YYNGEE. The CDR3 loop spans 17 amino acids. This clonotype shows up as medium-sized by frequency. Antigen specificity is unknown. 5' RACE with UMI labels generated the TRB cDNA libraries. Reprocessing the 5' RACE reads, TCRdb reports a single entry for every CDR3 protein and omits DNA. This listing includes about 7,200 distinct CDR3 sequences. Study conclusions and caveats: Diversity was high in both naive subsets and much lower in memory cells. CD5 surface expression was similar among naive subsets, and TCR strength was estimated by inference from TRB CDR3 properties. The TRBV-TRBJ usage of naive CXCR3-negative and CXCR3-positive cells was similar, but that of memory cells differed.

Each CD8+ T cell subset was sorted in triplicate, 250,000 to 300,000 cells each. The TCR sequence derives from a human donor in good health. Some clones in this sample may be carry-over from other donors' samples. The chain couples TRBV9 to TRBJ2-1; TCRdb calls TRBD2, which cannot be checked without DNA. Sequencing was done on a sample of naive CXCR3- CD8+ T cells from blood. The subset: CD45RO-CCR7+CD27+CD95- naive CD8+ T cells lacking CXCR3 (TNR3-). This CDR3 is CASSSSLAGVSYNEQFF.